The entry that follows covers one T cell receptor (beta chain) sequence. The CDR3 regions of TCR beta were amplified from RNA transcripts. The HTBI primer set drove a first-round RT-PCR of the TCR CDR3. TCRdb processed the multiplex PCR reads anew with MiXCR; each CDR3 protein has one entry. Of a few hundred thousand distinct CDR3 sequences in the sample, around 23% were seen once. The sample belongs to a study of T cells in Graves' hyperthyroidism and ophthalmopathy. Trimming took off 5 bases at V and 1 base at J, with 15 bases between the two ends. This CDR3 has 15 residues. Germline-derived CDR1 and CDR2 are DFQATT and SNEGSKA (reference sequence).

Material for sequencing was blood. The TCR sequence derives from a woman between 50 and 59 years old with Graves' hyperthyroidism. The V call is TRBV20-1, the J call TRBJ2-1, with D maybe TRBD2 (5 bases). CDR3 in DNA: TGCAGTGCTGGGAGTGGGAGAGGTTCCTACAATGAGCAGTTCTTC. Translating gives CSAGSGRGSYNEQFF.